The 3 T cell receptor beta chains presented below share a single source sample, sequenced in a study of blood T cell repertoires in COVID-19. Method: immunoSEQ multiplex PCR; TCRdb's copy keeps in-frame clones and lacks some. Found here are roughly 200,000 clones, nearly 90% of them singletons; the top ten hold approximately 12%. Material: peripheral blood. Receptors originate from a woman younger than 35 who had recovered from COVID-19.

The gene calls are TRBV7-9 and TRBJ1-1; a weak D match, TRBD1 (6 bases). Trimming shortened V by 5 bases and J by 4 bases, and 17 bases separated the two germline ends. This CDR3 spans 15 amino acids. CDR1 is SEHNR, CDR2 FQNEAQ, per germline (reference sequence). The CDR3 sequence: CASSHGTLKSTEAFF. DNA of the CDR3: TGTGCCAGCAGCCACGGGACACTGAAGAGCACTGAAGCTTTCTTT.

This chain joins TRBV19 and TRBJ1-2; possible D gene TRBD1, 6 bases. The CDR3 sequence is 15 residues long. The germline CDR1 and CDR2 sequences are LNHDA and SQIVND (reference sequence). Trimming shortened V by 5 bases and J by 0 bases, and 13 bases separated the two germline ends. DNA of the CDR3: TGTGCCAGTAGTGGGCAGGGGTTTGCTAACTATGGCTACACCTTC. Protein product: CASSGQGFANYGYTF.

J is TRBJ2-3 and V is TRBV7-3; 7 nucleotides line up with TRBD2. CDR3 length equals 16 residues. Looked up from germline, CDR1 is SGHTA and CDR2 is FQGTGA. V was clipped by 1 base and J by 6 bases; unmatched bases: 10. Here the CDR3 reads CASSLIGGSNRDTQYF. Here the CDR3 DNA reads TGTGCCAGCAGCTTAATAGGCGGGAGCAACCGCGATACGCAGTATTTT.